This TCR beta chain is drawn from a study of cytomegalovirus exposure and HLA in healthy donors. Study-wide background: Early released data had about 85 million unique TCRs, all coming from HLA-typed donors.

The study's findings and limits: Upon later analysis, HLA-associated TCR beta chains proved more clonally expanded than other, equally common chains.

The V gene end was trimmed by 0 bases and the J gene end by 8 bases; junction bases not matched to a gene: 16. From germline, CDR1 is MGHRA and CDR2 YSYEKL. CDR3 size: 18 residues. To note about this clone: What it binds is unknown.

Vbeta (60) and Jbeta (13) primers were used in the PCR. Methods used by the authors: Later reanalysis found around 74 million unique TCR beta chains, around 9.9 million of them shared. Clones were sequenced by immunoSEQ multiplex PCR, and TCRdb holds only the in-frame ones, with some missing. V and J calls plus clone size are reproduced from that table; the DNA served to infer D and trimming. The sample shows just over 95,000 clones, around 73% of them seen only once. This clonotype was obtained from a middle-aged woman in good health and CMV-seropositive. Sequenced sample: PBMCs. The chain employs TRBV4-1 and TRBJ2-1, with TRBD2 matching over 7 bases. In DNA form, the CDR3 reads TGCGCCAGCAGCCAAGATCGGGGGAGCGGCGGGAGTATCGATGAGCAGTTCTTC. This encodes CASSQDRGSGGSIDEQFF.